Listed here are 24 T cell receptor beta chains from one sample, sequenced in a study of T cells in localized non-small cell lung cancer (dated by TCRdb to 2019 to 2021). Library preparation used the immunoSEQ multiplex PCR assay. Sourced from immuneACCESS, this table was stored by TCRdb with only in-frame sequences that have V and J called. A share of the clones is absent; for the studies checked, an unresolved V gene accounts for under half, and the remainder has no known explanation. The sample records fewer than 30,000 clones, around 85% of which are singletons. Jointly, the top ten make up 1.1% of the sample. The source material was peripheral blood, sampled before any cancer treatment. The receptor source for this set is a woman aged 40-69 years with stage I lung adenocarcinoma.

In its sample, this clone was seen a few times. J is TRBJ1-2 and V is TRBV15; tentative D call: TRBD1 (6 bases). The CDR3 runs to 13 residues. Germline V lookup: CDR1 LNHNV, CDR2 YYDKDF (reference sequence). The V gene lost 4 bases and the J gene lost 4 bases, with 10 bases spanning the gap. DNA for the CDR3: TGTGCCACCAGCACCCGGACAGCCTATGGCTACACCTTC. It translates to CATSTRTAYGYTF.

The chain joins TRBV6-6 to TRBJ1-5; D ambiguous. The CDR3 contains 13 residues. V lost 6 bases and J lost 5, with 11 bases in between. Per the germline V gene, CDR1 is MNHNY and CDR2 is SVGAGI (reference sequence). The CDR3 reads CASRISGDQPQHF. The CDR3 region has the DNA TGTGCCAGCAGGATCAGCGGGGATCAGCCCCAGCATTTT.

V and J are TRBV19 and TRBJ1-2; D unresolved. The ends were cut back, 6 bases at V and 5 bases at J, with 4 bases in the middle. Germline CDR1 is LNHDA and CDR2 is SQIVND (reference sequence). The length of the CDR3 is 10 residues. The CDR3 loop is CASRDYGYTF. The CDR3 coding sequence is TGTGCCAGTAGGGATTATGGCTACACCTTC.

This chain connects TRBV19 to TRBJ2-3, with 10 bases lining up with TRBD1. Germline-derived CDR1 and CDR2 are LNHDA and SQIVND (reference sequence). The CDR3 consists of 14 residues. Trimming took 5 bases from V and 3 from J; bases not matched to a gene: 2. CDR3 bases: TGTGCCAGTAGTCCGGGACAGGGGACAGATACGCAGTATTTT. Residues: CASSPGQGTDTQYF.

The chain joins TRBV9 to TRBJ1-2; 9 bases line up with TRBD1. The V segment lost 2 bases and the J segment 5 bases; nucleotides outside the gene matches: 7. This CDR3 has 15 amino acids. Germline values: CDR1 SGDLS, CDR2 YYNGEE. Here the CDR3 DNA reads TGTGCCAGCAGCGTTGCCGGGACAGGGAGTTATGGCTACACCTTC. This translates into CASSVAGTGSYGYTF.

This rearrangement joins TRBV6-6 to TRBJ1-6; D is ambiguous. Trimming cost V 5 bases and J 8 bases, with 7 bases left between them. Germline lookup yields CDR1 MNHNY and CDR2 SVGAGI (reference sequence). The CDR3 has 12 amino acids. The CDR3, as DNA: TGTGCCAGCAGTCGCGTTGATTCACCCCTCCACTTT. Translation gives CASSRVDSPLHF.

The rearrangement links TRBV5-4 to TRBJ2-1, with D possibly being TRBD1 (6 bases). The CDR3 is made up of 12 amino acids. The V end lost 2 bases, the J end lost 15 bases, and 15 bases lay between the germline ends. Per germline, CDR1 SGHNT and CDR2 YYREEE (reference sequence). CDR3 nucleotides: TGTGCCAGCAGCTTATCTGGGGGCCGGAGGTTCTTC. This translates into CASSLSGGRRFF.

The rearrangement uses TRBV11-2 and TRBJ2-1; 11 bases line up with TRBD1. From germline, CDR1 is SGHAT and CDR2 FQNNGV. J gave up 12 bases and V 4 bases, and 14 bases lay outside the gene matches. This CDR3 has 16 residues. The CDR3 region has the DNA TGTGCCAGCAGCTCCTACCGGGACAGGGGGTTGATAGGGCAGTTCTTC. Translated: CASSSYRDRGLIGQFF.

V and J are TRBV7-2 and TRBJ1-2; 9 bases are shared with TRBD1. The CDR3 covers 14 residues. The V gene end was trimmed by 5 bases and the J gene end by 5 bases; junction bases not matched to a gene: 6. The germline V gene encodes CDR1 SGHTA and CDR2 FQGNSA. CDR3 in DNA: TGTGCCAGCAGCCCCCGGGACAGGGTTTATGGCTACACCTTC. It codes for CASSPRDRVYGYTF.

This clone is a singleton in its sample. The V gene is TRBV18, the J gene TRBJ2-7; D assignment may be TRBD1 or TRBD2 (5 bases each). CDR3 length: 14 amino acids. Looked up from germline, CDR1 is KGHSH and CDR2 is LQKENI. V was shortened by 5 bases and J by 1 base, with 12 bases between the two germline ends. The CDR3 coding sequence is TGTGCCAGCTCAGAAGGCAGGGAGTCCTACGAGCAGTACTTC. Translated, it gives CASSEGRESYEQYF. The variable domain in full, completed from reference TRBV18 and TRBJ2-7, reads NAGVMQNPRHLVRRRGQEARLRCSPMKGHSHVYWYRQLPEEGLKFMVYLQKENIIDESGMPKERFSAEFPKEGPSILRIQQVVRGDSAAYFCASSEGRESYEQYFGPGTRLTVT.

The chain has TRBV2 and TRBJ2-5; 9 nucleotides line up with TRBD2. Per germline, CDR1 SNHLY and CDR2 FYNNEI. With 2 bases clipped from V and 5 bases from J, the junction kept 9 bases outside the gene matches. The CDR3 consists of 16 residues. This chain's CDR3 is CASSEQVAGARETQYF. Written as DNA, the CDR3 is TGTGCCAGCAGTGAACAGGTAGCGGGGGCTCGTGAGACCCAGTACTTC.

This chain uses TRBV11-3 with TRBJ1-3, with a tentative D call TRBD1 (6 bases). V lost 5 bases and J lost 4, with 18 bases in between. From germline, CDR1 is SGHNT and CDR2 YENEEA. The CDR3 has 16 amino acids. The CDR3 sequence is CASSPVLQGKGNTIYF. In DNA, the CDR3 is TGTGCCAGCAGCCCTGTGCTACAGGGAAAAGGAAACACCATATATTTT. The whole variable domain, remainder taken from reference TRBV11-3 and TRBJ1-3, is EAGVVQSPRYKIIEKKQPVAFWCNPISGHNTLYWYLQNLGQGPELLIRYENEEAVDDSQLPKDRFSAERLKGVDSTLKIQPAELGDSAVYLCASSPVLQGKGNTIYFGEGSWLTVV.

The chain links TRBV28 to TRBJ2-7, with D perhaps TRBD2 (6 bases). Germline V CDR1 and CDR2: MDHEN, SYDVKM. The CDR3 totals 13 residues. Trimming cost V 10 bases and J 4 bases, with 17 bases left between them. CDR3 region: CATLGTPLYEQYF. CDR3 DNA sequence: TGTGCCACCTTGGGGACTCCCCTTTACGAGCAGTACTTC.

The chain combines TRBV15 with TRBJ2-3, with 7 bases that match TRBD2. CDR3 length: 15 amino acids. Trimming removed 0 bases from V and 5 bases from J; junction bases left unmatched: 5. The germline V gene has CDR1 LNHNV and CDR2 YYDKDF (reference sequence). CDR3 bases: TGTGCCACCAGCAGAGATCAGAGCGGGGTAGATACGCAGTATTTT. Its translation: CATSRDQSGVDTQYF.

This chain uses TRBV2 with TRBJ2-2; D gene unclear. CDR3 size: 14 residues. Per the germline V gene, CDR1 is SNHLY and CDR2 is FYNNEI. V was shortened by 2 bases and J by 8 bases, with 12 bases between the two germline ends. CDR3 residues: CASSEWVGVGELFF. The CDR3 DNA reads as TGTGCCAGCAGTGAATGGGTTGGTGTGGGGGAGCTGTTTTTT.

J is TRBJ1-4 and V is TRBV19, with 8 bases aligning to TRBD1. V lost 5 bases, J lost 7 bases, and 18 bases stayed unmatched. CDR1 and CDR2 (germline): LNHDA, SQIVND (reference sequence). This CDR3 has 18 amino acids. CDR3 protein: CASSPQGGRGPGGEKLFF. In DNA, the CDR3 is TGTGCCAGTAGTCCCCAAGGTGGCAGGGGGCCGGGTGGTGAAAAACTGTTTTTT.

The V and J genes are TRBV6-6 and TRBJ1-1; D gene unclear. The V gene lost 0 bases and the J gene lost 8 bases, with 10 bases spanning the gap. The CDR3 covers 13 residues. CDR1 is MNHNY and CDR2 is SVGAGI in the germline V gene (reference sequence). Here the CDR3 reads CASSYSPETEAFF. For the CDR3, the DNA is TGTGCCAGCAGTTACTCGCCCGAGACCGAAGCTTTCTTT.

This clone was seen a few times. This chain connects TRBV28 to TRBJ2-5; possibly TRBD2 for D (6 bases). The CDR3 consists of 14 residues. V shed 5 bases and J shed 3 bases, with 13 bases lying between them. Germline V gives CDR1 MDHEN, CDR2 SYDVKM. CDR3 nucleotides: TGTGCCAGCAGTCTGCCCACGGGGGAAGAGACCCAGTACTTC. It encodes CASSLPTGEETQYF. The full variable domain, in which reference TRBV28 and TRBJ2-5 provide the parts outside the CDR3, is DVKVTQSSRYLVKRTGEKVFLECVQDMDHENMFWYRQDPGLGLRLIYFSYDVKMKEKGDIPEGYSVSREKKERFSLILESASTNQTSMYLCASSLPTGEETQYFGPGTRLLVL.

This clone was seen more than once but under ten times. This chain connects TRBV28 to TRBJ2-5; D not certain. The CDR3 covers 14 residues. V was pared by 2 bases and J by 3 bases, with 10 bases between. Germline V gives CDR1 MDHEN, CDR2 SYDVKM. In nucleotides, the CDR3 is TGTGCCAGCAGTTTAGATACCCTTGAAGAGACCCAGTACTTC. Its translation: CASSLDTLEETQYF.

The genes are TRBV7-8 and TRBJ1-1; D gene unclear. CDR1 and CDR2 from the germline V gene are SGHVS and FQNEAQ. The V end lost 2 bases, the J end lost 8 bases, and 9 bases lay between the germline ends. The CDR3 is 12 residues long. The CDR3 region is CASSLRGLEAFF. For the CDR3, the DNA is TGTGCCAGCAGCTTAAGAGGACTCGAAGCTTTCTTT.

The V call is TRBV5-6, the J call TRBJ2-5; tentative D call: TRBD2 (6 bases). CDR1 is SGHDT and CDR2 is YYEEEE in the germline V gene. The CDR3 is 13 residues long. Trimming pared 4 bases from V and 5 bases from J, leaving 12 bases between. Here the CDR3 DNA reads TGTGCCAGCAGCGGATCTAGCGTGGAGACCCAGTACTTC. It specifies CASSGSSVETQYF.

V gene TRBV11-1 combines with J gene TRBJ1-6; D ambiguous. Germline V CDR1 and CDR2: SGHAT, FQDESV (reference sequence). The V end lost 5 bases, the J end lost 8 bases, and 16 bases lay between the germline ends. This CDR3 is 15 amino acids long. This chain's CDR3 is CASSPRRGLDSPLHF. As DNA, the CDR3 is TGTGCCAGCAGCCCGCGGAGAGGGCTGGATTCACCCCTCCACTTT.

This clone appeared a single time. V and J are TRBV4-3 and TRBJ2-5; TRBD1 might be the D (6 bases). The CDR3 sequence is 12 residues long. V was trimmed by 0 bases and J by 7 bases, leaving 6 bases between them. Germline CDR1 and CDR2: LGHNA and YSLEER. The CDR3 bases are TGCGCCAGCAGCCAAGACAGGGGGACCCAGTACTTC. The encoded protein is CASSQDRGTQYF.

The chain recombines TRBV19 with TRBJ2-7; 9 bases fit TRBD1. The V and J ends lost 2 bases and 3 bases, in that order; junction bases with no gene match: 5. CDR1 is LNHDA and CDR2 is SQIVND in the germline V gene (reference sequence). This CDR3 region has 15 residues. The CDR3 loop reads CASSILPTGGYEQYF. The DNA for the CDR3 is TGTGCCAGTAGTATACTCCCGACAGGGGGCTACGAGCAGTACTTC. Variable domain in full (rest from reference TRBV19 and TRBJ2-7): DGGITQSPKYLFRKEGQNVTLSCEQNLNHDAMYWYRQDPGQGLRLIYYSQIVNDFQKGDIAEGYSVSREKKESFPLTVTSAQKNPTAFYLCASSILPTGGYEQYFGPGTRLTVT.